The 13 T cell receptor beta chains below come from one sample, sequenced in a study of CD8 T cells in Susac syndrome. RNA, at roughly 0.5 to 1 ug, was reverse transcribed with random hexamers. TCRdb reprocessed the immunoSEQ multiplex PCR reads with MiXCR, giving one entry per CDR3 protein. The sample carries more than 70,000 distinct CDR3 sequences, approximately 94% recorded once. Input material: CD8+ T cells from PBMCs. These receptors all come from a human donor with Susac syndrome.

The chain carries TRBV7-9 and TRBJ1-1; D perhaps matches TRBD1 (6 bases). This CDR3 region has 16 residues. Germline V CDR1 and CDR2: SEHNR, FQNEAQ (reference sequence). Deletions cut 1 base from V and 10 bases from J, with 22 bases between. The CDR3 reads CASSLGRGDIPVRAFF. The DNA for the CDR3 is TGTGCCAGCAGCTTAGGAAGGGGGGACATCCCCGTGAGAGCTTTCTTT.

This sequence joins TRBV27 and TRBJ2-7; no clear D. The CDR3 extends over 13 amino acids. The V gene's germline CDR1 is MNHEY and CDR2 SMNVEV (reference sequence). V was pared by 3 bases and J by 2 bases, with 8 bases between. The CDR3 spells CASSFAETYEQYF. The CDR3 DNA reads TGTGCCAGCAGTTTCGCAGAAACCTACGAGCAGTACTTC.

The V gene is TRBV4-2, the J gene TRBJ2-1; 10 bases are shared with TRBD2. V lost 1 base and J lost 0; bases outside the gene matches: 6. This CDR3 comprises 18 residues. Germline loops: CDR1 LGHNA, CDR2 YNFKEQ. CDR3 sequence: CASSQGGSGGHSYNEQFF. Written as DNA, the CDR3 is TGTGCCAGCAGCCAAGGGGGTAGCGGGGGGCACTCCTACAATGAGCAGTTCTTC.

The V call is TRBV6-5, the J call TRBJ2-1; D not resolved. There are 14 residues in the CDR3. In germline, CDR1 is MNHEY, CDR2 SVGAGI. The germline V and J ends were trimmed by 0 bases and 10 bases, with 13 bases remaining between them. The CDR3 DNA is TGTGCCAGCAGTTACTCTGTCACCGCTTGGGAGCAGTTCTTC. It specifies CASSYSVTAWEQFF.

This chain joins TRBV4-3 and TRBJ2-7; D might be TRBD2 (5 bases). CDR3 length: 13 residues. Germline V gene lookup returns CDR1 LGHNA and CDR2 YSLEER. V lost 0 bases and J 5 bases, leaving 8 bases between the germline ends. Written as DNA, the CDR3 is TGCGCCAGCAGCCAAGATAGAGCGGACGAGCAGTACTTC. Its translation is CASSQDRADEQYF.

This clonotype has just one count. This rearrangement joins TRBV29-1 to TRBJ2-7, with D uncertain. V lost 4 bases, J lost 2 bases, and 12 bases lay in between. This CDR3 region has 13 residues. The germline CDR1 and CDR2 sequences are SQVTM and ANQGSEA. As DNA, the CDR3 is TGCAGCGTTGTACGAGGACCAGCCTACGAGCAGTACTTC. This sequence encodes CSVVRGPAYEQYF.

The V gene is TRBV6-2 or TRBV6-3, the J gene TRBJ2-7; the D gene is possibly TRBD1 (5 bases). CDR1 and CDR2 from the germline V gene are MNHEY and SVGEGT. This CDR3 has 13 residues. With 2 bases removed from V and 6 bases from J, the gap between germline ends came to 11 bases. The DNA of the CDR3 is TGTGCCAGCAGTTACGGATGGGGCCCCGAGCAGTACTTC. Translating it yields CASSYGWGPEQYF.

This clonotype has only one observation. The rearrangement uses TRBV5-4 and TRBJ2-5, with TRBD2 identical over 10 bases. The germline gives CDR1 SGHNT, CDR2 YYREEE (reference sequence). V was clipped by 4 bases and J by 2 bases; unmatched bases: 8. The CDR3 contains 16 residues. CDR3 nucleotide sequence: TGTGCCAGCAGCCCGAGAGGACTAGCGGATCAAGAGACCCAGTACTTC. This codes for CASSPRGLADQETQYF.

The CDR3 bases are TGTGCCACCAGCGGCGGGGGGGCTACAGATACGCAGTATTTT. Its protein product is CATSGGGATDTQYF. The chain uses TRBV15 and TRBJ2-3, with TRBD2 identical over 9 bases. V was clipped by 5 bases and J by 3 bases; unmatched bases: 3. CDR3 length equals 14 residues. The germline CDR1 and CDR2 sequences are LNHNV and YYDKDF (reference sequence).

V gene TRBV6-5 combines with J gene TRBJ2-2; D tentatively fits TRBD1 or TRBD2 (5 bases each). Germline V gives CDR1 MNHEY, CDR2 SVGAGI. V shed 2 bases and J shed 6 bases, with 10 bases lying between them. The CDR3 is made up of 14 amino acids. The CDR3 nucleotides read TGTGCCAGCAGTTACACGTGGGGGTCCGGGGAGCTGTTTTTT. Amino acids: CASSYTWGSGELFF.

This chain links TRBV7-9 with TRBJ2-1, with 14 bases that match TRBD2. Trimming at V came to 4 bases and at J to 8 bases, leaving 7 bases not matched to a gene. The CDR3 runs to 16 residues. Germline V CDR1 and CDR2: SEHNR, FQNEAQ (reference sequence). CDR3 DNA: TGTGCCAGCAGCTCCCAGACTAGCGGGGGGGCCCATGAGCAGTTCTTC. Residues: CASSSQTSGGAHEQFF.

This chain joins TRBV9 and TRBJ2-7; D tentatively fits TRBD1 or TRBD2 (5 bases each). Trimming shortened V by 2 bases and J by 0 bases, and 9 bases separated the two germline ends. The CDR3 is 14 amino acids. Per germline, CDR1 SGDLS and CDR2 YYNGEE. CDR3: CASSVGVSSYEQYF. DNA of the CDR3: TGTGCCAGCAGCGTGGGGGTCAGCTCCTACGAGCAGTACTTC.

The CDR3 loop is CASGSGGATDTQYF. DNA for the CDR3: TGTGCCAGCGGTAGCGGGGGGGCCACAGATACGCAGTATTTT. The chain joins TRBV28 to TRBJ2-3, with 11 bases lining up with TRBD2. Germline CDR1 MDHEN, CDR2 SYDVKM. J lost 2 bases, V lost 8 bases, and 3 bases had no gene match. This CDR3 has 14 amino acids.